This entry lists 32 T cell receptor beta chains sequenced from one sample in a study of blood T cells in healthy people across ages. The authors ran a second PCR of 7 to 11 cycles using a sample-barcoded 5' primer and a J-beta primer mix. TCRdb reprocessed the 5' RACE reads via MiXCR and lists one record per CDR3 protein. The repertoire holds 550,000 to 600,000 distinct CDR3 sequences, 47% seen once, with around 23% in the top ten. The specimen sequenced was blood. Receptor source: a man at least 80 years old in good health.

CDR3 residues: CASSLGTAPSSTDTQYF. CDR3 DNA sequence: TGTGCCAGCAGCCTAGGGACTGCTCCATCTAGCACAGATACGCAGTATTTT. V and J are TRBV11-3 and TRBJ2-3, with D perhaps TRBD2 (6 bases). Trimming pared 5 bases from V and 0 bases from J, leaving 18 bases between. CDR3 length: 17 residues. Germline V gene lookup returns CDR1 SGHNT and CDR2 YENEEA.

Notes on this clonotype: The junction shows a germline mismatch at one end, possibly a read error. The rearrangement links TRBV6-1 to TRBJ2-1; TRBD2 agrees at 8 bases. This CDR3 has 16 residues. Germline V CDR1 and CDR2: MNHNS, SASEGT. This CDR3 reads CVSSVHGGDAPNEQFF. Written as DNA, the CDR3 is TGTGTCAGCAGCGTTCACGGGGGGGATGCGCCAAATGAGCAGTTCTTC.

The rearrangement joins TRBV4-2 to TRBJ2-1; D remains ambiguous. The V gene's germline CDR1 is LGHNA and CDR2 YNFKEQ. The CDR3 is made up of 14 amino acids. Trimming pared 3 bases from V and 5 bases from J, leaving 11 bases between. In DNA form, the CDR3 reads TGTGCCAGCAGCCACGGTAGCCGACACAATGAGCAGTTCTTC. It yields the protein CASSHGSRHNEQFF.

The chain links TRBV29-1 to TRBJ1-1; D is perhaps TRBD1 (5 bases). The CDR3 length is 12 residues. Trimming took off 7 bases at V and 0 bases at J, with 9 bases between the two ends. Germline-derived CDR1 and CDR2 are SQVTM and ANQGSEA. CDR3 in DNA: TGCAGCGGGGCGACAGTGAACACTGAAGCTTTCTTT. Its protein is CSGATVNTEAFF.

This chain links TRBV9 with TRBJ2-1; TRBD1 matches at 11 bases. There are 14 residues in the CDR3. Losses at the gene ends were 7 bases for V and 5 bases for J; bases not matched to a gene: 5. Germline V CDR1 and CDR2: SGDLS, YYNGEE. The CDR3 spells CASSPGQGDNEQFF. CDR3 in DNA: TGTGCCAGCTCCCCGGGACAGGGGGACAATGAGCAGTTCTTC.

V usage is TRBV20-1 and J usage is TRBJ2-1; D could derive from TRBD1 or TRBD2 (5 bases each). The V and J ends lost 5 bases and 0 bases respectively, with 20 bases between them. This CDR3 region has 17 residues. The germline gives CDR1 DFQATT, CDR2 SNEGSKA (reference sequence). In nucleotides, the CDR3 is TGCAGTGCTGGTATCCCCCTGGCAGGGACCTCCTACAATGAGCAGTTCTTC. Its translation: CSAGIPLAGTSYNEQFF.

V usage is TRBV28 and J usage is TRBJ2-7, with TRBD1 matching 9 bases. With 2 bases clipped from V and 7 bases from J, the junction kept 6 bases outside the gene matches. This CDR3 is built from 14 residues. CDR1 is MDHEN and CDR2 is SYDVKM in the germline V gene. The CDR3 protein is CASSLRTGVGEQYF. The CDR3 DNA is TGTGCCAGCAGTTTACGGACAGGGGTAGGTGAGCAGTACTTC.

The V call is TRBV6-6, the J call TRBJ2-3, with D possibly being TRBD2 (6 bases). The V gene lost 9 bases and the J gene lost 0 bases, with 13 bases spanning the gap. CDR3 length: 14 residues. Germline V gene sequence: CDR1 MNHNY, CDR2 SVGAGI (reference sequence). The CDR3 spells CASLGLTSTDTQYF. In DNA form, the CDR3 reads TGTGCCAGTCTCGGACTAACAAGCACAGATACGCAGTATTTT.

The V gene is TRBV29-1, the J gene TRBJ2-5; weak D call: TRBD1 (6 bases). In germline, CDR1 is SQVTM, CDR2 ANQGSEA. Trimming left V 1 base short and J 5 bases short, with 14 bases between. The CDR3 runs to 14 residues. The DNA for the CDR3 is TGCAGCGTTGAAGGGGAACAGGGTACGGAGACCCAGTACTTC. Encoded protein: CSVEGEQGTETQYF.

The CDR3 here is CASSPTGAVTGELFF. The DNA for the CDR3 is TGTGCCAGCAGCCCTACAGGGGCTGTCACCGGGGAGCTGTTTTTT. This chain links TRBV7-3 with TRBJ2-2; 7 bases are shared with TRBD1. Unmatched junction bases numbered 7, after V lost 5 bases and J lost 4 bases. The germline gives CDR1 SGHTA, CDR2 FQGTGA. The CDR3 spans 15 residues.

This clonotype was seen a few times. The genes are TRBV7-2 and TRBJ2-7, with D possibly matching TRBD2 (6 bases). V was shortened by 7 bases and J by 2 bases, with 15 bases between the two germline ends. CDR3 size: 14 residues. CDR1 SGHTA and CDR2 FQGNSA come from the germline V gene. CDR3 residues: CASTPEASAYEQYF. Here the CDR3 DNA reads TGTGCCAGCACCCCGGAAGCTAGCGCCTACGAGCAGTACTTC.

This clonotype was detected a few times. The genes are TRBV12-3 or TRBV12-4 and TRBJ2-5, with TRBD1 identical over 7 bases. The CDR3 sequence is 15 residues long. Losses at the gene ends were 6 bases for V and 4 bases for J; bases not matched to a gene: 11. CDR3 nucleotide sequence: TGTGCCAGCAGGCACCACAGGGGAACGCTAGAGACCCAGTACTTC. This translates into CASRHHRGTLETQYF.

The chain uses TRBV29-1 and TRBJ2-3; D remains unclear. Germline V gives CDR1 SQVTM, CDR2 ANQGSEA. Trimming took off 5 bases at V and 4 bases at J, with 16 bases between the two ends. The CDR3 spans 14 residues. CDR3 in amino acids: CSVSVPGFPDTQYF. The CDR3 DNA sequence: TGCAGCGTTAGTGTGCCCGGCTTCCCAGATACGCAGTATTTT.

CDR3 loop: CASSFLAGVSVRGQGATGANVLTF. CDR3 coding DNA: TGTGCCAGCAGCTTCTTGGCTGGGGTTTCAGTTCGGGGACAGGGGGCAACTGGGGCCAACGTCCTGACTTTC. The V call is TRBV11-1, the J call TRBJ2-6, with 12 bases identical to TRBD1. The CDR3 is 24 residues long. The ends lost 3 bases at V and 2 bases at J; junction bases unmatched: 23. Per the germline V gene, CDR1 is SGHAT and CDR2 is FQDESV (reference sequence).

With respect to this clonotype: One base away lies a much larger clone, so this may be a sequencing read error. The chain recombines TRBV6-5 with TRBJ1-5; D remains unclear. Germline loops: CDR1 MNHEY, CDR2 SVGAGI. The length of the CDR3 is 13 residues. DNA for the CDR3: TGTGCCAGCAGTCCCTTTAGCGATCAGCCCCAGCATTTT. This sequence encodes CASSPFSDQPQHF.

Comment on this clonotype: A junction boundary mismatches the germline segment, possibly from a read error. This chain joins TRBV20-1 and TRBJ2-1; perhaps TRBD2 as D (5 bases). The germline CDR1 and CDR2 sequences are DFQATT and SNEGSKA (reference sequence). CDR3 length equals 14 residues. The CDR3 sequence is CSARGGGRYKEQFF. The CDR3 nucleotides read TGCAGTGCTAGAGGAGGCGGGCGCTACAAGGAGCAGTTCTTC.

On this clonotype itself: A much larger clone is a single base away; this may be a read error. This chain joins TRBV6-5 and TRBJ2-4; D is undetermined. The J call may be wrong; the DNA end is better matched by TRBJ2-7. Germline V lookup: CDR1 MNHEY, CDR2 SVGAGI. This CDR3 is 16 amino acids long. In DNA form, the CDR3 reads TGTGCCACCGCTCATGCTCCTTCCAGTACAATCCACGAGCAGTACTTC. Translated: CATAHAPSSTIHEQYF.

The chain is built from TRBV12-3 or TRBV12-4 and TRBJ2-6; tentative D call: TRBD1 (5 bases). V was shortened by 8 bases and J by 0 bases, with 17 bases between the two germline ends. The CDR3 runs to 17 residues. The CDR3 sequence: CASQLRELGSGANVLTF. DNA of the CDR3: TGTGCCAGCCAACTCAGGGAACTCGGCTCTGGGGCCAACGTCCTGACTTTC.

This clonotype was found once. This chain links TRBV20-1 with TRBJ2-2; no reliable D call. The V gene's germline CDR1 is DFQATT and CDR2 SNEGSKA (reference sequence). The ends were cut back, 3 bases at V and 6 bases at J, with 17 bases in the middle. The length of the CDR3 is 15 residues. The chain's CDR3 is CSARPSLNVAGELFF. The CDR3 region has the DNA TGCAGTGCTAGGCCCAGCCTAAACGTTGCCGGGGAGCTGTTTTTT.

Ten or more counts support this clonotype. J is TRBJ2-7 and V is TRBV7-9; D unclear. V was trimmed by 3 bases and J by 0 bases, leaving 9 bases between them. This CDR3 spans 14 amino acids. The germline V gene has CDR1 SEHNR and CDR2 FQNEAQ (reference sequence). CDR3: CASSLQLSSYEQYF. The CDR3 DNA is TGTGCCAGCAGCTTGCAGTTAAGCTCCTACGAGCAGTACTTC.

The chain is built from TRBV24-1 and TRBJ2-4; no firm D call. The CDR3 extends over 15 amino acids. V was clipped by 3 bases and J by 0 bases, with 8 bases between them. Germline V lookup: CDR1 KGHDR, CDR2 SFDVKD. The CDR3 is CATSDIGEAKNIQYF. DNA of the CDR3: TGTGCCACCAGTGATATTGGGGAAGCCAAAAACATTCAGTACTTC.

The chain is built from TRBV5-1 and TRBJ1-1; D may be TRBD1 (6 bases). Trimming removed 5 bases at V and 1 base at J, with 12 bases between. The CDR3 totals 14 residues. Germline CDR1 SGHRS, CDR2 YFSETQ. The CDR3 bases are TGCGCCAGCAGGCAGACAGGTGGGAACACTGAAGCTTTCTTT. Protein sequence: CASRQTGGNTEAFF.

This clonotype occurred many times. V gene TRBV6-6 combines with J gene TRBJ2-3; unclear D gene. Trimming took 7 bases from V and 6 from J, leaving 8 bases between them. The CDR3 length is 11 residues. CDR1 is MNHNY, CDR2 SVGAGI, per germline (reference sequence). The CDR3 bases are TGTGCCAGCATCCAAGGGGATACGCAGTATTTT. This gives the protein CASIQGDTQYF.

This clonotype was seen a handful of times. V usage is TRBV21-1 and J usage is TRBJ2-7; TRBD2 was called by the table and not checked on the DNA. TRBV21-1 is listed as a pseudogene. This CDR3 region has 19 residues. This chain's CDR3 is CASSDRWASGDVSSYEQYF. As DNA, the CDR3 is TGTGCCAGCAGCGATAGGTGGGCTAGCGGGGATGTGAGCTCCTACGAGCAGTACTTC.

This clonotype occurred a few times. This sequence joins TRBV27 and TRBJ1-2; a possible D gene is TRBD1 (6 bases). The CDR3 length is 13 residues. Germline assignment: CDR1 MNHEY and CDR2 SMNVEV (reference sequence). The V gene lost 4 bases and the J gene lost 4 bases, with 10 bases spanning the gap. The CDR3 nucleotides are TGTGCCAGCAGTTATGGACAGTTCTATGGCTACACCTTC. Its protein is CASSYGQFYGYTF.

Only a few counts were recorded for this clonotype. V is TRBV7-2 and J is TRBJ2-7; weak D call: TRBD2 (5 bases). This CDR3 is 15 amino acids long. V lost 5 bases, J lost 7 bases, and 21 bases lay in between. CDR1 and CDR2 (germline): SGHTA, FQGNSA. The CDR3 coding sequence is TGTGCCAGCAGCCGAGGGTGGGGTCCTTCGTATGAGCAGTACTTC. Translated: CASSRGWGPSYEQYF.

In this sample, this clonotype turned up a few times. The chain joins TRBV27 to TRBJ2-1; 8 nucleotides agree with TRBD2. The CDR3 length is 17 residues. Germline values: CDR1 MNHEY, CDR2 SMNVEV (reference sequence). Losses at the gene ends were 0 bases for V and 8 bases for J; bases not matched to a gene: 12. The CDR3 DNA reads TGTGCCAGCAGTTTATCGGGTAGCGGGATCCCAGGCGATGAGCAGTTCTTC. Translating gives CASSLSGSGIPGDEQFF.

This clonotype was counted a few times. This chain uses TRBV20-1 with TRBJ2-7; D might be TRBD1 (5 bases). This CDR3 contains 12 residues. The germline V gene has CDR1 DFQATT and CDR2 SNEGSKA (reference sequence). The CDR3 bases are TGCAGCATGGGGCCAAAACCCACCGAGCAGTACTTC. Encoded protein: CSMGPKPTEQYF.

Details on this clonotype: The junction departs from the called germline gene at one end, perhaps through a read error. CDR3 nucleotides: TGCGCCAGCAGTCGCCTTTTAGCGGGAGCATTAAATGAGCAGTGCTTC. Translation: CASSRLLAGALNEQCF. The rearrangement links TRBV6-5 to TRBJ2-1, with 9 bases fitting TRBD2. This CDR3 comprises 16 residues. Germline CDR1 is MNHEY and CDR2 is SVGAGI.

This clonotype came up a few times. The chain recombines TRBV12-3 or TRBV12-4 with TRBJ2-1, with 11 bases lining up with TRBD2. CDR3 size: 15 residues. Losses at the gene ends were 6 bases for V and 6 bases for J; bases not matched to a gene: 7. In DNA, the CDR3 is TGTGCCAGCAGGACGGGACTAGCGGAACTCAATGAGCAGTTCTTC. This codes for CASRTGLAELNEQFF.

This clonotype was recorded a few times. The V and J genes are TRBV11-1 and TRBJ2-5; D is undetermined. V was cut by 1 base and J by 1 base, with 4 bases left in between. CDR3 length equals 13 residues. CDR1 is SGHAT, CDR2 FQDESV, per germline (reference sequence). The CDR3 coding sequence is TGTGCCAGCAGCTTAGACACCCAAGAGACCCAGTACTTC. Translated: CASSLDTQETQYF. Filled out from reference TRBV11-1 and TRBJ2-5, the complete variable domain reads EAEVAQSPRYKITEKSQAVAFWCDPISGHATLYWYRQILGQGPELLVQFQDESVVDDSQLPKDRFSAERLKGVDSTLKIQPAELGDSAMYLCASSLDTQETQYFGPGTRLLVL.

Written as DNA, the CDR3 is TGTGCCAGCAGCCTAGTCGCGACCCCCTTCGATACGCAGTATTTT. Amino acids: CASSLVATPFDTQYF. V is TRBV7-3 and J is TRBJ2-3, with unresolved D. Germline CDR1 and CDR2: SGHTA and FQGTGA. V gave up 5 bases and J gave up 6 bases, with 18 bases separating them. This CDR3 is built from 15 residues.